The rows below give T cell receptor beta chains drawn from one sample of a study of cytomegalovirus exposure and HLA in healthy donors. Libraries were prepared by immunoSEQ multiplex PCR; TCRdb keeps only in-frame clonotypes and omits some of them. The top ten hold more than 1.2% of the sample, which has 35,000 to 55,000 clones, 60% to 85% seen once. Sequencing input: PBMCs. Source of these receptors: a man in his thirties or forties in good health and CMV-seronegative. Both conserved end residues are part of each CDR3. The order of the fields is clone size, V gene, CDR3 length, J gene, D gene, CDR3 DNA, CDR3 protein. D genes are given only for firm matches. Clone size appears in some rows only: once, few, many, or a class for an expanded clone.

-	TRBV5-1	14	TRBJ2-7	-	TGCGCCAGCAGCTTGGGGGGCGAAGCCCCCGAGCAGTACTTC	CASSLGGEAPEQYF
-	TRBV7-6	15	TRBJ2-5	TRBD2	TGTGCCAGCAGCTTAGTAGGGACTAGCATTGGGACCCAGTACTTC	CASSLVGTSIGTQYF
-	TRBV7-6	13	TRBJ2-2	-	TGTGCCAGCACGACAGGGAACACCGGGGAGCTGTTTTTT	CASTTGNTGELFF
-	TRBV19	15	TRBJ1-4	TRBD1	TGTGCCAGTAGCTTCGACAGGGGGCCTAATGAAAAACTGTTTTTT	CASSFDRGPNEKLFF
-	TRBV19	15	TRBJ1-2	-	TGTGCCAGTAGTCCATCAACAGAGAGCGGGTATGGCTACACCTTC	CASSPSTESGYGYTF
-	TRBV19	13	TRBJ1-1	TRBD1	TGTGCCAGTAGTAACAGGGGATTAACTGAAGCTTTCTTT	CASSNRGLTEAFF
few	TRBV7-6	15	TRBJ2-5	TRBD1	TGTGCCAGCAGCCTAGGGGGCCAGCTTCAAGAGACCCAGTACTTC	CASSLGGQLQETQYF
-	TRBV6-5	14	TRBJ1-1	TRBD1	TGTGCCAGCAGTCGCGGACAGGGAAGCACTGAAGCTTTCTTT	CASSRGQGSTEAFF
-	TRBV19	14	TRBJ1-6	-	TGTGCCAGTACGTGGAGCTCCTATAATTCACCCCTCCACTTT	CASTWSSYNSPLHF
-	TRBV7-8	14	TRBJ2-2	TRBD1	TGTGCCAGCAACTCTGACAGGGCCACCGGGGAGCTGTTTTTT	CASNSDRATGELFF
-	TRBV7-9	16	TRBJ2-5	-	TGTTCCAGCAGCACTAGGCGGGGATTTACCCAAGAGACCCAGTACTTC	CSSSTRRGFTQETQYF
-	TRBV6-5	15	TRBJ2-1	TRBD2	TGTGCCAGCAGTTACGGAAGGCTAGCGGACAATGAGCAGTTCTTC	CASSYGRLADNEQFF
-	TRBV10-1	12	TRBJ2-5	TRBD1	TGCGCCAGCAGTGTCACAGGGGAAAAGCAGTACTTC	CASSVTGEKQYF
-	TRBV10-3	13	TRBJ1-1	-	TGTGCCATCAGCATACATCCGAACACTGAAGCTTTCTTT	CAISIHPNTEAFF
-	TRBV5-1	14	TRBJ2-7	-	TGCGCCAGCAGCTTGGGCCAGGGTCATGACGAGCAGTACTTC	CASSLGQGHDEQYF
-	TRBV6-8	19	TRBJ1-5	-	TGTGCCAGCAGTCCCCCTCCCCTCCCGACAGTCTATAGCAATCAGCCCCAGCATTTT	CASSPPPLPTVYSNQPQHF
-	TRBV6-5	15	TRBJ2-3	TRBD2	TGTGCCAGCAGCCGGACTAGCGGGAGGCCAGATACGCAGTATTTT	CASSRTSGRPDTQYF
-	TRBV5-1	16	TRBJ1-1	-	TGCGCCAGCAGCCCGAATGGGGGCCAAAGGGCCACTGAAGCTTTCTTT	CASSPNGGQRATEAFF
-	TRBV19	14	TRBJ1-6	TRBD1	TGTGCCAGTACCACCGGGACAGATAATTCACCCCTCCACTTT	CASTTGTDNSPLHF
few	TRBV5-3	10	TRBJ2-4	-	TGTGCCAGACCTAGGGGCATTCAGTACTTC	CARPRGIQYF
-	TRBV7-7	14	TRBJ2-1	-	TGTGCCAGCAGCTTAGCGGGAGATCGCAATGAGCAGTTCTTC	CASSLAGDRNEQFF
once	TRBV19	17	TRBJ1-6	TRBD1	TGTGCCAGTACCACTCCCATAACAGGGGGCGCGTATTCACCCCTCCACTTT	CASTTPITGGAYSPLHF
-	TRBV7-8	15	TRBJ2-5	TRBD2	TGTGCCAGCAGCTTAGTCGGCGGGAGGGCCAATGAGCAGTACTTC	CASSLVGGRANEQYF
-	TRBV6-5	15	TRBJ2-1	TRBD1	TGTACCAGCAGTCACGGAGGGACAGGGTTCGATGAGCAGTTCTTC	CTSSHGGTGFDEQFF
-	TRBV5-1	14	TRBJ2-1	-	TGCGCCAGCAGCTTGGCGGTTAACTACAATGAGCAGTTCTTC	CASSLAVNYNEQFF
-	TRBV27	14	TRBJ1-3	-	TGTGCCAGCAGTTTCGCGGGGAACGGAAACACCATATATTTT	CASSFAGNGNTIYF
few	TRBV6-4	15	TRBJ2-1	TRBD2	TGTGCCAGCAGTGAGGCTAGCGGGAGTGGGAATGAGCAGTTCTTC	CASSEASGSGNEQFF
-	TRBV10-3	14	TRBJ2-1	TRBD1	TGTGCCATCAGCCACAGGGGGCGCGACAATGAGCAGTTCTTC	CAISHRGRDNEQFF
-	TRBV15	14	TRBJ2-1	-	TGTGCCACCAGCAGAGGTGACTCTAATTTTGAGCAGTTCTTC	CATSRGDSNFEQFF
-	TRBV2	18	TRBJ2-6	TRBD1	TGTGCCAGCAGAAGGGACAGGGTAGATTTGGCTGGGGCCAACGTCCTGACTTTC	CASRRDRVDLAGANVLTF
-	TRBV14	14	TRBJ2-3	-	TGTGCCAGCAGCCAAGATCTAGGGGCAGATACGCAGTATTTT	CASSQDLGADTQYF
-	TRBV7-2	14	TRBJ1-2	-	TGTGCCAGCAGCTTAGCGGTTGCAGGGTATGGCTACACCTTC	CASSLAVAGYGYTF
-	TRBV2	15	TRBJ1-5	TRBD1	TGTGCCAGTAAAACAGAGACAGGGATCAATCAGCCCCAGCATTTT	CASKTETGINQPQHF
-	TRBV6-6	15	TRBJ2-7	TRBD1	TGTGCCAGCAGTCCGCCCGGGACAGGTACGGACGAGCAGTACTTC	CASSPPGTGTDEQYF
once	TRBV7-8	16	TRBJ2-3	TRBD2	TGTGCCAGCAGCCCCCGGACTAGCGGGAGCGTAGATACGCAGTATTTT	CASSPRTSGSVDTQYF
-	TRBV7-2	15	TRBJ1-1	-	TGTGCCAGCAGCTTAGGCTATCAGGGGCGGACTGAAGCTTTCTTT	CASSLGYQGRTEAFF
-	TRBV11-2	17	TRBJ2-2	-	TGTGCCAGCAGCTTAAAGCTCTCACAGGGATTCACCGGGGAGCTGTTTTTT	CASSLKLSQGFTGELFF
-	TRBV28	14	TRBJ1-5	-	TGTGCCAGCAGCGGGTCCCGGGGAAGTCAGCCCCAGCATTTT	CASSGSRGSQPQHF
-	TRBV5-8	16	TRBJ1-6	TRBD1	TGTGCCAGCAGCTTGCGACCACAGGGGCTAGATTCACCCCTCCACTTT	CASSLRPQGLDSPLHF
few	TRBV7-2	13	TRBJ1-2	-	TGTGCCAGCAGCTCGGCGGAGCTATATGGCTACACCTTC	CASSSAELYGYTF
-	TRBV5-1	15	TRBJ2-1	-	TGCGCCAGCAGCTTGGAGGCGGGGCTCTACAATGAGCAGTTCTTC	CASSLEAGLYNEQFF
-	TRBV5-6	15	TRBJ1-2	TRBD1	TGTGCCAGCAGCCGAGGTCGACAGGGGGCTTGGGGCTACACCTTC	CASSRGRQGAWGYTF
-	TRBV5-5	14	TRBJ2-3	-	TGTGCCAGCAGCTCCAAAAAAAGCACAGATACGCAGTATTTT	CASSSKKSTDTQYF
-	TRBV4-3	15	TRBJ2-7	-	TGCGCCAGCAGCCAAGAGGCAGGGGTTTTGACCGAGCAGTACTTC	CASSQEAGVLTEQYF
-	TRBV5-1	16	TRBJ2-3	-	TGCGCCAGCAGCTTCCGCGGGGCCACGCGCACAGATACGCAGTATTTT	CASSFRGATRTDTQYF
-	TRBV7-2	14	TRBJ2-7	-	TGTGCCAGCAGCTTACAACCCGGGTCCTACGAGCAGTACTTC	CASSLQPGSYEQYF
-	TRBV7-9	14	TRBJ1-1	-	TGTTCCAGCAGCTCACAGGGTGGAGGCACTGAAGCTTTCTTT	CSSSSQGGGTEAFF
few	TRBV11-2	16	TRBJ2-1	TRBD2	TGTGCCAGCAGCTTTTACGTAGCTAGCGGGAGCGATGAGCAGTTCTTC	CASSFYVASGSDEQFF
-	TRBV10-1	16	TRBJ2-1	TRBD1	TGCGCCAGCAGTGATCTGACAGGGGGGGCAGTCTATGAGCAGTTCTTC	CASSDLTGGAVYEQFF
-	TRBV6-5	15	TRBJ2-6	-	TGTGCCAGCGGGGGCGTATCGGGCGGGGCCAACGTCCTGACTTTC	CASGGVSGGANVLTF